This T cell receptor (beta chain) was observed in a study of chemoradiotherapy in HPV16-positive cancers. At the level of the study: Functional T-cell assays on a couple of HPV16-positive patients' cells defined candidate HPV-specific clones and common TCR motifs. Whole-study findings and limits: Functional assays defining HPV-specific T cells used only a couple of HPV16-positive patients.

Repertoires were sampled repeatedly during chemoradiotherapy. V lost 3 bases, J lost 7 bases, and 10 bases lay in between. Per germline, CDR1 MDHEN and CDR2 SYDVKM. The length of the CDR3 is 13 residues. About this clone: The target antigen is unknown.

The data were produced by immunoSEQ multiplex PCR, yet TCRdb's version contains in-frame clones alone and is incomplete. Among some 17,000 clones, roughly two thirds were seen once, and the ten largest hold around 7.6%. The TCR sequence derives from a human donor with HPV-associated anogenital cancer. The V and J genes are TRBV28 and TRBJ2-1; D call uncertain. Specimen: tumor tissue, collected from a patient who underwent chemoradiotherapy. CDR3 region: CASSLPYGNEQFF. CDR3 nucleotide sequence: TGTGCCAGCAGTTTGCCCTACGGGAATGAGCAGTTCTTC.